This T cell receptor beta chain came from a study of blood T cell repertoires in COVID-19. Turning to the study itself: Samples of COVID-19 (acute and convalescent) were obtained from the United States, Italy and Spain. The cDNA or gDNA used as material had been derived from T cells, B-cell-depleted T cells, or PBMCs.

This clone was picked up a small number of times. This CDR3 spans 11 amino acids. The V end was cut by 4 bases, the J end by 7 bases, with 5 bases between. Germline loops: CDR1 KGHSH, CDR2 LQKENI. As originally analysed: Reference gene primer amplification gave nucleated cell count estimates. The method was immunoSEQ multiplex PCR; TCRdb's version includes in-frame clones alone and lacks a portion of them. Clonal size and the V and J genes are those of that table, whereas D and trimming came from the DNA. The repertoire holds around 95,000 clones, with around four fifths as singletons. Sequencing input: peripheral blood. The V and J genes are TRBV18 and TRBJ1-3, with D unclear. This receptor was identified in a man between 65 and 85 years old with active or convalescent COVID-19. CDR3 in DNA: TGTGCCAGCTCACTAGAGAACACCATATATTTT. This gives the protein CASSLENTIYF.